These T cell receptor beta chains were read from a single sample in a study of human T cells and chemical hapten exposure. TCRdb re-called the 5' RACE reads with MiXCR, one entry per CDR3 protein. The sample yields 130,000 or so distinct CDR3 sequences, 4.1% seen once. Receptor source: a female donor in good health. The CDR3 runs from the conserved cysteine through the conserved F or W.

CASSQDYARTSGSTDTQYF	TRBV4-3	TRBJ2-3
CASSVRTGGGTGELFF	TRBV7-2	TRBJ2-2
CASSSRQGSDNEQFF	TRBV11-3	TRBJ2-1
CASSSTSGYTDTQYF	TRBV2	TRBJ2-3
CPSSEDPSWSEAFF	TRBV6-1	TRBJ1-1
CASSLSLWGRRSVDTQYF	TRBV11-2	TRBJ2-3
CASSLGQGLYYEQYF	TRBV18	TRBJ2-7
CASSQGTLLNTGELFF	TRBV11-2	TRBJ2-2
CSASYWNTEAFF	TRBV20-1	TRBJ1-1
CASSSDPVLYNEQFF	TRBV11-2	TRBJ2-1
CASSLALGGNYGDTF	TRBV7-9	TRBJ1-2
CSARGSAAAKTGELFF	TRBV20-1	TRBJ2-2
CASSLDRDYGYTF	TRBV11-2	TRBJ1-2
CASSLDTYGYTF	TRBV7-9	TRBJ1-2
CSVAPRGYTDTQYF	TRBV29-1	TRBJ2-3
CSASDLAGCTDTQYF	TRBV20-1	TRBJ2-3
CATWTAYTEAFF	TRBV28	TRBJ1-1
CASRPSERNTEAFF	TRBV12-3/TRBV12-4	TRBJ1-1
CAIRPGPESPLHF	TRBV10-3	TRBJ1-6
CASSLARGSSYEQYF	TRBV7-2	TRBJ2-7
CASTFTRGVSYNEQFF	TRBV12-3/TRBV12-4	TRBJ2-1
CASSTTQARNEKLFF	TRBV7-9	TRBJ1-4
CASSDETGNPYGYTF	TRBV6-1	TRBJ1-2
CASSHRARYATQYF	TRBV14	TRBJ2-5
CASSPARDSSTQYF	TRBV6-5	TRBJ2-3
CSAEGYYEQYF	TRBV29-1	TRBJ2-7
CSARATFRSKETQYF	TRBV20-1	TRBJ2-5
CASSFSGQGNYGYTF	TRBV7-2	TRBJ1-2
CSAIAGTAKNIQYF	TRBV29-1	TRBJ2-4
CASSRDWDTGELFF	TRBV7-9	TRBJ2-2
CASGSPSQDRGPRLPYNEQFF	TRBV12-5	TRBJ2-1
CASSYEHGEAFF	TRBV6-6	TRBJ1-1
CASIRGLAEYNEQFF	TRBV6-2/TRBV6-3	TRBJ2-1
CASSPDLAGPDTQYF	TRBV7-9	TRBJ2-3
CASSEWAGESEKLFF	TRBV2	TRBJ1-4
CASSDNYGYTF	TRBV28	TRBJ1-2
CASSLESRSTDTQYF	TRBV13	TRBJ2-3
CASSQDYAVRGARNEKLFF	TRBV4-3	TRBJ1-4
CASSQDVGGKSSYEQYF	TRBV3-1	TRBJ2-7
CASSYGQYQETQYF	TRBV6-2/TRBV6-3	TRBJ2-5
CASSSGTHGEQFF	TRBV7-2	TRBJ2-1